Listed below are T cell receptor beta chains from one sample, sequenced in a study of shared clonotypes between healthy human individuals. Sequencing used immunoSEQ multiplex PCR; TCRdb keeps in-frame clones, though not all of them. This sample has millions of clones, with approximately 94% found just once. Sequenced sample: naive CD8+ T cells sorted from blood. Receptors were obtained from a man younger than 35 in good health. CDR3s include the opening cysteine and the closing phenylalanine or tryptophan. A D gene is named only where the DNA matches it firmly.

TRBV7-9,-,TRBJ2-7,TGTGCCAGCAGCTTAGGTCCGGGTATCGAGCAGTACTTC,CASSLGPGIEQYF
TRBV4-2,-,TRBJ1-3,TGTGCCAGCAGCCAAGGACAAGGAAACACCATATATTTT,CASSQGQGNTIYF
TRBV6-5,-,TRBJ1-5,TGTGCCAGCAGCCCGACGCTCAGCAATCAGCCCCAGCATTTT,CASSPTLSNQPQHF
TRBV7-9,TRBD2,TRBJ2-3,TGTGCCAGCAGCTCGTTGACTAGCTCTAGCACAGATACGCAGTATTTT,CASSSLTSSSTDTQYF
TRBV5-8,-,TRBJ2-3,TGTGCCAGCAGCTTGGCCGGAGCGGTCACTAGCACAGATACGCAGTATTTT,CASSLAGAVTSTDTQYF
TRBV19,-,TRBJ2-7,TGTGCCAGTGCCTGGGGAACTCAAGCCTACGAGCAGTACTTC,CASAWGTQAYEQYF
TRBV11-2,-,TRBJ2-7,TGTGCCAGCAGCTTAGATCCCTCGAGGGGGCAGTACTTC,CASSLDPSRGQYF
TRBV30,-,TRBJ2-1,TGTGCCTGGCAACAGCTTAGCTCCTACAATGAGCAGTTCTTC,CAWQQLSSYNEQFF
TRBV30,-,TRBJ1-1,TGTGCCTGGAGTCAAACACCGAACACTGAAGCTTTCTTT,CAWSQTPNTEAFF
TRBV19,-,TRBJ1-6,TGTGCCAGTAGCCTCACTTCGGCTTACGATCTCTCCTATAATTCACCCCTCCACTTT,CASSLTSAYDLSYNSPLHF
TRBV5-1,TRBD1,TRBJ2-5,TGCGCCAGCAGCTTGGGGCAGGGGGAAGAGACCCAGTACTTC,CASSLGQGEETQYF
TRBV10-3,-,TRBJ2-5,TGTGCCATCAGTGAGTCAAGGGGACGAGAGACCCAGTACTTC,CAISESRGRETQYF
TRBV7-8,-,TRBJ1-1,TGTGCCAGCAGTCCCACTCAGGGGTACACTGAAGCTTTCTTT,CASSPTQGYTEAFF
TRBV30,TRBD1,TRBJ1-2,TGTGTCCAAGGCAGGACAGGTGACTATGGCTACACCTTC,CVQGRTGDYGYTF
TRBV10-3,-,TRBJ2-1,TGTGCCATCAGTGAGTCGGGGGCGCATTGGGACAATGAGCAGTTCTTC,CAISESGAHWDNEQFF
TRBV13,-,TRBJ2-5,TGTGCCAGCAGCCCCACAGGGTCGGAGACCCAGTACTTC,CASSPTGSETQYF
TRBV2,-,TRBJ1-5,TGTGCCAGCAGTGAAGGTGTCGGGGATTTTCAGCCCCAGCATTTT,CASSEGVGDFQPQHF
TRBV30,TRBD1,TRBJ1-2,TGTGCCTGGGGACAGGGACCCTATGGCTACACCTTC,CAWGQGPYGYTF
TRBV18,-,TRBJ1-4,TGTGCCAGCTCACCAGAGACGGAAGGTGAAAAACTGTTTTTT,CASSPETEGEKLFF
TRBV6-5,-,TRBJ2-5,TGTGCCAGCAGTTACCCCCCTAGACCCGATGGGACCCAGTACTTC,CASSYPPRPDGTQYF
TRBV4-1,-,TRBJ2-5,TGCGCCAGCAGCCGCATCGGACAGCAAGAGACCCAGTACTTC,CASSRIGQQETQYF
TRBV4-3,-,TRBJ2-7,TGCGCCAGCAGCCTAGGACGGGACGGCTCCTACGAGCAGTACTTC,CASSLGRDGSYEQYF